This T cell receptor beta chain came from a study of graft-versus-host responses after intestinal transplantation. Generated by immunoSEQ multiplex PCR, the TCRdb table keeps only in-frame clones and is missing some. The table includes approximately 18,000 clones, about 89% detected once. Germline CDR1 and CDR2: MGHRA and YSYEKL. Trimming removed 5 bases at V and 8 bases at J, with 6 bases between. The CDR3 consists of 11 residues. The source is a human patient who received an intestinal transplant, so some T cells may come from the graft donor. The rearrangement links TRBV4-1 to TRBJ2-2; no clear D. Sequencing was performed on PBMCs, taken about 230 days after intestinal transplant. CDR3 amino acids: CASSVMGELFF. The CDR3 DNA reads as TGCGCCAGCAGCGTAATGGGGGAGCTGTTTTTT.